Presented here are 30 T cell receptor beta chains from one specimen sequenced in a study of blood T cell repertoires in COVID-19. Some clones are missing from TCRdb's copy, which holds only in-frame ones; the method was immunoSEQ multiplex PCR. The sample shows around 97,000 clones, more than 80% of them seen only once. Sequenced sample: peripheral blood. The receptors were sampled from a human donor in a cohort sampled during active COVID-19.

This sequence joins TRBV28 and TRBJ2-7; the D gene is possibly TRBD1 (6 bases). The CDR3 is 13 residues long. Germline CDR1 and CDR2: MDHEN and SYDVKM. Deletions cut 6 bases from V and 0 bases from J, with 9 bases between. The DNA for the CDR3 is TGTGCCAGCAGGCAGGGGAACTCCTACGAGCAGTACTTC. Amino acid sequence: CASRQGNSYEQYF.

The gene calls are TRBV10-2 and TRBJ1-1; 9 bases are shared with TRBD1. The V gene end was trimmed by 6 bases and the J gene end by 0 bases; junction bases not matched to a gene: 8. The CDR3 is 16 residues long. Germline V lookup: CDR1 WSHSY, CDR2 SAAADI. CDR3 residues: CASSDHRGLVNTEAFF. DNA for the CDR3: TGCGCCAGCAGCGACCACAGGGGGCTTGTGAACACTGAAGCTTTCTTT.

This rearrangement joins TRBV6-6 to TRBJ2-7, with 10 bases lining up with TRBD1. Looked up from germline, CDR1 is MNHNY and CDR2 is SVGAGI (reference sequence). The CDR3 covers 16 residues. V was pared by 5 bases and J by 2 bases, with 9 bases of the junction left unmatched. The CDR3 spells CASSPDRGGEPYEQYF. DNA of the CDR3: TGTGCCAGCAGTCCGGACAGGGGGGGAGAGCCCTACGAGCAGTACTTC.

DNA for the CDR3: TGTGCCAGCAGCTTAGGGGAGGGCTATGGCTACACCTTC. It yields the protein CASSLGEGYGYTF. The chain employs TRBV11-2 and TRBJ1-2; D remains unclear. The CDR3 is 13 amino acids. Germline CDR1 is SGHAT and CDR2 is FQNNGV. Trimming pared 1 base from V and 4 bases from J, leaving 7 bases between.

The J gene is TRBJ2-2, the V gene TRBV7-3, with TRBD2 matching over 8 bases. This CDR3 is built from 15 residues. Germline V gene data show CDR1 as SGHTA and CDR2 as FQGTGA. V lost 5 bases to trimming and J lost 5 bases; unmatched junction nucleotides: 7. The CDR3 region has the DNA TGTGCCAGCAGCCCGGGGGGGTTAGGAACCGGGGAGCTGTTTTTT. Amino acids: CASSPGGLGTGELFF.

The rearrangement links TRBV11-3 to TRBJ1-2; TRBD1 agrees at 10 bases. The CDR3 covers 15 residues. The germline V gene has CDR1 SGHNT and CDR2 YENEEA. V shed 4 bases and J 6 bases; nucleotides not matched to a gene: 8. CDR3 sequence reads: CASSSTGGRRDGYTF. For the CDR3, the DNA is TGTGCCAGCAGCTCGACAGGGGGCAGGAGGGATGGCTACACCTTC.

J is TRBJ2-5 and V is TRBV18; D unresolved. The germline V gene encodes CDR1 KGHSH and CDR2 LQKENI. The CDR3 loop spans 13 amino acids. Trimming shortened V by 2 bases and J by 4 bases, and 8 bases separated the two germline ends. The CDR3 nucleotides are TGTGCCAGCTCACCAATCTCAGGAGAGACCCAGTACTTC. It codes for CASSPISGETQYF.

This sequence joins TRBV3-1 (or the pseudogene TRBV3-2) and TRBJ1-1, with 9 bases fitting TRBD1. CDR3 length equals 15 residues. After removal of 3 bases from V and 2 bases from J, the junction contained 4 bases not matched to a gene. CDR1 and CDR2 from the germline V gene are LGHDT and YNNKEL (reference sequence). For the CDR3, the DNA is TGTGCCAGCAGCCATTCGGGACAGGGTAACACTGAAGCTTTCTTT. Protein product: CASSHSGQGNTEAFF.

This chain joins TRBV5-1 and TRBJ1-1; a weak D match, TRBD1 (5 bases). CDR1 and CDR2 (germline): SGHRS, YFSETQ. CDR3 length: 13 residues. V lost 3 bases, J lost 0 bases, and 6 bases lay in between. The CDR3 here is CASSYRMNTEAFF. In nucleotides, the CDR3 is TGCGCCAGCAGCTACAGGATGAACACTGAAGCTTTCTTT. Together with reference TRBV5-1 and TRBJ1-1, the CDR3 gives the full variable domain: KAGVTQTPRYLIKTRGQQVTLSCSPISGHRSVSWYQQTPGQGLQFLFEYFSETQRNKGNFPGRFSGRQFSNSRSEMNVSTLELGDSALYLCASSYRMNTEAFFGQGTRLTVV.

CDR3: CASSQKTGNTEAFF. CDR3 DNA: TGTGCCAGCAGCCAGAAAACAGGGAACACTGAAGCTTTCTTT. The chain recombines TRBV3-1 (or the pseudogene TRBV3-2) with TRBJ1-1, with D possibly matching TRBD1 (5 bases). V lost 3 bases to trimming and J lost 1 base, with 9 bases between them. In germline, CDR1 is LGHDT, CDR2 YNNKEL (reference sequence). CDR3 length: 14 amino acids.

The chain couples TRBV2 to TRBJ2-7; 7 nucleotides line up with TRBD1. With V trimmed by 5 bases and J by 2 bases, 3 bases remained unmatched. This CDR3 has 13 amino acids. The germline V gene has CDR1 SNHLY and CDR2 FYNNEI. The CDR3 DNA reads as TGTGCCAGCAGTATCGGACAGGCCTACGAGCAGTACTTC. It encodes CASSIGQAYEQYF.

The V and J genes are TRBV13 and TRBJ2-1; the match to TRBD2 covers 7 bases. The CDR3 extends over 15 amino acids. Trimming cost V 3 bases and J 7 bases; bases outside gene matches: 9. Per the germline V gene, CDR1 is PRHDT and CDR2 is FYEKMQ (reference sequence). The CDR3 loop is CASSLGNGGVNEQFF. The CDR3 DNA sequence: TGTGCCAGCAGCTTGGGGAATGGGGGGGTAAATGAGCAGTTCTTC.

This chain links TRBV12-3 or TRBV12-4 with TRBJ1-1; TRBD1 matches 8 bases. The CDR3 covers 13 residues. The V gene end was trimmed by 10 bases and the J gene end by 8 bases; junction bases not matched to a gene: 12. The CDR3 DNA reads TGTGCCATACAGGGGGGTCTCAAGTCGGAAGCTTTCTTT. Amino acids: CAIQGGLKSEAFF.

The V and J genes are TRBV2 and TRBJ1-3, with D unclear. With 7 bases removed from V and 0 bases from J, the gap between germline ends came to 7 bases. There are 13 residues in the CDR3. Per the germline V gene, CDR1 is SNHLY and CDR2 is FYNNEI. The CDR3 is CASKTYSGNTIYF. For the CDR3, the DNA is TGTGCCAGCAAGACTTACTCTGGAAACACCATATATTTT.

The J gene is TRBJ2-2, the V gene TRBV18; D is uncertain. This CDR3 has 15 residues. Germline CDR1 is KGHSH and CDR2 is LQKENI. V was shortened by 6 bases and J by 1 base, with 12 bases between the two germline ends. The chain's CDR3 is CASSPLAENTGELFF. The CDR3 nucleotides are TGTGCCAGCTCGCCTCTGGCGGAGAACACCGGGGAGCTGTTTTTT.

The chain's CDR3 is CASSVTSGQFF. CDR3 DNA: TGTGCCAGCAGTGTTACTAGCGGGCAGTTCTTC. The chain recombines TRBV25-1 with TRBJ2-1, with 8 bases fitting TRBD2. Unmatched junction bases numbered 2, after V lost 4 bases and J lost 12 bases. CDR1 MGHDK and CDR2 SYGVNS come from the germline V gene. The CDR3 length is 11 residues.

The V gene is TRBV7-9, the J gene TRBJ2-5, with TRBD2 matching 8 bases. This CDR3 contains 12 residues. CDR1 SEHNR and CDR2 FQNEAQ come from the germline V gene (reference sequence). The V gene end was trimmed by 5 bases and the J gene end by 4 bases; junction bases not matched to a gene: 0. The CDR3 loop reads CASSRGGETQYF. The CDR3 DNA sequence: TGTGCCAGCAGCCGGGGGGGAGAGACCCAGTACTTC.

The V gene is TRBV4-1, the J gene TRBJ1-1, with 9 bases that match TRBD1. Per the germline V gene, CDR1 is MGHRA and CDR2 is YSYEKL. The CDR3 spans 17 residues. Losses at the gene ends were 4 bases for V and 7 bases for J; bases not matched to a gene: 16. The CDR3 nucleotides are TGCGCCAGCAGCCCGAGGGACAGGGATTTTCTTTACAGTGAAGCTTTCTTT. Its translation: CASSPRDRDFLYSEAFF.

The gene calls are TRBV2 and TRBJ2-4, with TRBD2 as a possible D gene (7 bases). Looked up from germline, CDR1 is SNHLY and CDR2 is FYNNEI. Trimming pared 6 bases from V and 0 bases from J, leaving 9 bases between. CDR3 length: 14 residues. The CDR3, as DNA: TGTGCCAGCAGGGGGGGGCTAGCCAAAAACATTCAGTACTTC. This translates into CASRGGLAKNIQYF.

The chain links TRBV7-2 to TRBJ1-1; 8 bases align to TRBD1. The germline V gene has CDR1 SGHTA and CDR2 FQGNSA. The CDR3 spans 14 residues. With 1 base clipped from V and 7 bases from J, the junction kept 5 bases outside the gene matches. The CDR3 nucleotides read TGTGCCAGCAGCTTAGGGACAGGGAGATTTGAAGCTTTCTTT. This sequence encodes CASSLGTGRFEAFF.

V usage is TRBV7-2 and J usage is TRBJ2-7; 11 bases align to TRBD2. Germline V CDR1 and CDR2: SGHTA, FQGNSA. The CDR3 is 16 residues long. J lost 6 bases, V lost 6 bases, and 13 bases had no gene match. The chain's CDR3 is CASSQALAGGQGEQYF. The DNA for the CDR3 is TGTGCCAGCAGTCAGGCCTTAGCGGGGGGGCAGGGCGAGCAGTACTTC.

The genes are TRBV5-6 and TRBJ2-2, with D unclear. The germline CDR1 and CDR2 sequences are SGHDT and YYEEEE. This CDR3 spans 13 amino acids. Trimming shortened V by 3 bases and J by 7 bases, and 10 bases separated the two germline ends. DNA for the CDR3: TGTGCCAGCAGCTCGGTACAGAGCGGGGAGCTGTTTTTT. It specifies CASSSVQSGELFF.

The chain combines TRBV10-3 with TRBJ2-5; maybe TRBD2 (6 bases). The germline gives CDR1 ENHRY, CDR2 SYGVKD. The CDR3 covers 12 residues. V was cut by 6 bases and J by 4 bases, with 9 bases left in between. Here the CDR3 DNA reads TGTGCCATCAGGAATAGCGGAGAGACCCAGTACTTC. This codes for CAIRNSGETQYF.

This chain links TRBV2 with TRBJ1-2; a possible D gene is TRBD1 (6 bases). Trimming removed 4 bases from V and 4 bases from J, with 16 bases in between. The CDR3 length is 15 residues. Germline CDR1 and CDR2: SNHLY and FYNNEI. The CDR3 DNA reads TGTGCCAGCAGTGCCCCAGGGGCTCTTCTCTATGGCTACACCTTC. It encodes CASSAPGALLYGYTF.

This chain connects TRBV6-5 to TRBJ1-4; weak D call: TRBD1 (6 bases). V lost 0 bases and J lost 7, with 12 bases in between. Germline-derived CDR1 and CDR2 are MNHEY and SVGAGI. The CDR3 totals 15 residues. CDR3 DNA sequence: TGTGCCAGCAGTTACTCACAGGGTAGGGGTGAAAAACTGTTTTTT. This translates into CASSYSQGRGEKLFF.

The chain links TRBV29-1 to TRBJ1-2; a possible D gene is TRBD1 (6 bases). From germline, CDR1 is SQVTM and CDR2 ANQGSEA. Trimming took off 1 base at V and 4 bases at J, with 16 bases between the two ends. This CDR3 is 15 amino acids long. The CDR3 reads CSVEGGGGRSYGYTF. The CDR3, as DNA: TGCAGCGTTGAAGGTGGGGGGGGGCGTAGCTATGGCTACACCTTC.

The genes are TRBV2 and TRBJ2-6; TRBD1 is a possible D gene (6 bases). The CDR3 consists of 15 residues. Trimming removed 8 bases at V and 0 bases at J, with 11 bases between. Germline V gives CDR1 SNHLY, CDR2 FYNNEI. The chain's CDR3 is CASLRDTSGANVLTF. CDR3 bases: TGTGCCAGCTTACGGGACACCTCTGGGGCCAACGTCCTGACTTTC. The whole variable domain, remainder taken from reference TRBV2 and TRBJ2-6, is EPEVTQTPSHQVTQMGQEVILRCVPISNHLYFYWYRQILGQKVEFLVSFYNNEISEKSEIFDDQFSVERPDGSNFTLKIRSTKLEDSAMYFCASLRDTSGANVLTFGAGSRLTVL.

The gene calls are TRBV11-3 and TRBJ1-1; 9 bases align to TRBD1. Germline V lookup: CDR1 SGHNT, CDR2 YENEEA. V shed 5 bases, J shed 1 base, and the junction held 11 bases outside the gene matches. The CDR3 sequence is 17 residues long. CDR3 sequence reads: CASSQGTGKTGNTEAFF. The CDR3 coding sequence is TGTGCCAGCAGCCAAGGGACAGGGAAGACGGGGAACACTGAAGCTTTCTTT.

The chain uses TRBV6-5 and TRBJ1-1; D not certain. Germline loops: CDR1 MNHEY, CDR2 SVGAGI. V lost 7 bases and J lost 3, with 15 bases in between. There are 14 residues in the CDR3. In nucleotides, the CDR3 is TGTGCCAGCAACTCCGACAAGCTCCACACTGAAGCTTTCTTT. Protein: CASNSDKLHTEAFF.

V and J are TRBV18 and TRBJ1-2; 9 nucleotides line up with TRBD1. Germline V gene sequence: CDR1 KGHSH, CDR2 LQKENI. This CDR3 is 13 amino acids long. The junction had 0 bases not matched to a gene; V was cut back by 4 bases and J by 3 bases. CDR3 DNA: TGTGCCAGCTCACGACAGGGGGACTATGGCTACACCTTC. As protein: CASSRQGDYGYTF.